The T cell receptor beta chain under discussion was sequenced for a study of cytomegalovirus exposure and HLA in healthy donors. Overall study: The study placed about four fifths of its approximately 360 genotyped donors in the Caucasian-associated ancestry cluster.

With 60 Vbeta and 13 Jbeta primers, the PCR was carried out. Data came from immunoSEQ multiplex PCR; TCRdb stores just in-frame clones and leaves some out. The sample consists of about 130,000 clones, around 68% of them appearing once. The origin of this receptor is a man in his forties or fifties in good health and CMV-seropositive. The sequenced sample consisted of PBMCs.

CDR3: CASSLLAGGSTGELFF. The CDR3 DNA sequence: TGTGCCAGCAGCTTGTTGGCGGGGGGGAGCACCGGGGAGCTGTTTTTT. V and J are TRBV5-6 and TRBJ2-2; 9 bases are shared with TRBD2. Trimming cost V 1 base and J 4 bases; bases outside gene matches: 5. CDR1 SGHDT and CDR2 YYEEEE come from the germline V gene. The CDR3 is 16 residues long.